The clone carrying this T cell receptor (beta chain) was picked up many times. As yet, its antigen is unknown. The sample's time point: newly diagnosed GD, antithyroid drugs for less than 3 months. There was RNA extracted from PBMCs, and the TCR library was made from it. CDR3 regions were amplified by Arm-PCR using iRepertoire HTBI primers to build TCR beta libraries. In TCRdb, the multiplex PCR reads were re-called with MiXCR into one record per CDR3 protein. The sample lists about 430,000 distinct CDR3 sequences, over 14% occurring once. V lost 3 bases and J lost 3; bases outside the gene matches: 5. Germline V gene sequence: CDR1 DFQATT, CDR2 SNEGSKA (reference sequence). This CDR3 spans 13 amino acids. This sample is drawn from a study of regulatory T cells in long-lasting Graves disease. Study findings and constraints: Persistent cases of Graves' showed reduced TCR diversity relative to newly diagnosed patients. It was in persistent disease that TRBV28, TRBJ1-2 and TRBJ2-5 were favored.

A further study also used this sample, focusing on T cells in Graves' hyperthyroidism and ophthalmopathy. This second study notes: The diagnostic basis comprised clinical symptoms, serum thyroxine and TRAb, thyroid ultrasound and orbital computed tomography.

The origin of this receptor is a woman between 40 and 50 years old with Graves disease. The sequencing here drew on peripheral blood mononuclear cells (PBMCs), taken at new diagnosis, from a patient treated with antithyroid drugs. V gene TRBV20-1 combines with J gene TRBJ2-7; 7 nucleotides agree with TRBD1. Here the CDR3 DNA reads TGCAGTGCTAGTTGGGACAGAGACTACGAGCAGTACTTC. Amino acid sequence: CSASWDRDYEQYF.